The rows below give T cell receptor beta chains drawn from one sample of a study of blood T cell repertoires in COVID-19. Here immunoSEQ multiplex PCR was the method, and the copy in TCRdb shows in-frame clones only, minus some. Of roughly 27,000 clones in the sample, more than 75% were seen once. The sequenced sample consisted of peripheral blood. These receptor sequences come from a human donor in a cohort sampled during active COVID-19. The CDR3 runs from the conserved cysteine through the conserved F or W. D genes are given only for firm matches. Some rows mark clone size as missing; the rest say once, few, many or name a class of expanded clone.

TRBJ1-4,TRBV11-2,TRBD1,16,NA,TGTGCCAGCAGCTCCCGGGCCGGGACAGGGGAAGAAAAACTGTTTTTT,CASSSRAGTGEEKLFF
TRBJ1-1,TRBV24-1,NA,15,NA,TGTGCCACCAGTGATTCTCATGCGGGGAACACTGAAGCTTTCTTT,CATSDSHAGNTEAFF
TRBJ1-4,TRBV14,NA,12,NA,TGTGCCAGCAGCCAAGGTGGAGGGATAGTGTTTTTT,CASSQGGGIVFF
TRBJ1-5,TRBV5-1,NA,14,NA,TGCGCCAGCAGCTTGGGGGAGCCAGATCAGCCCCAGCATTTT,CASSLGEPDQPQHF
TRBJ2-3,TRBV2,NA,13,NA,TGTGCCAGCAGTGAACCAGGGGCAGATACGCAGTATTTT,CASSEPGADTQYF
TRBJ1-5,TRBV28,NA,12,NA,TGTGCCAGCAGCAGGGATTCTAAGCCCCAGCATTTT,CASSRDSKPQHF
TRBJ1-2,TRBV27,NA,15,NA,TGTGCCAGCAGTTTTACAGGGTTACAGAACTATGGCTACACCTTC,CASSFTGLQNYGYTF
TRBJ2-7,TRBV9,TRBD2,16,NA,TGTGCCAGCAGCCCCCTGGGGACTAGCGGGTCCTACGAGCAGTACTTC,CASSPLGTSGSYEQYF
TRBJ1-2,TRBV27,TRBD1,14,once,TGTGCCAGCAGTGTGGGACAGGCTAACTATGGCTACACCTTC,CASSVGQANYGYTF
TRBJ2-7,TRBV4-1,NA,17,NA,TGCGCCAGCAGCCAGGACCCTAGGGGCCACAGCTCCTACGAGCAGTACTTC,CASSQDPRGHSSYEQYF
TRBJ2-3,TRBV7-3,NA,16,NA,TGTGCCAGCAGCTTATCCGCAGGGGCCTACACAGATACGCAGTATTTT,CASSLSAGAYTDTQYF
TRBJ2-3,TRBV6-1,TRBD1,15,NA,TGTGCCAGCAGTGACGGACAGGGGGAGACAGATACGCAGTATTTT,CASSDGQGETDTQYF
TRBJ2-7,TRBV21-1,NA,14,NA,TGTGCCAGCAGCCCCAGGGACAGGGCCTACGAGCAGTACTTC,CASSPRDRAYEQYF
TRBJ2-7,TRBV3-1/TRBV3-2,TRBD2,14,NA,TGTGCCAGCAGCCAACTTAGCGGGGGCTACGAGCAGTACTTC,CASSQLSGGYEQYF
TRBJ1-2,TRBV27,NA,17,NA,TGTGCCAGCAGATGGGGGCCCCTCTCGCGCTACCACTATGGCTACACCTTC,CASRWGPLSRYHYGYTF
TRBJ2-7,TRBV11-2,NA,13,NA,TGTGCCAGCAGCTGGGACACGACCTACGAGCAGTACTTC,CASSWDTTYEQYF
TRBJ2-7,TRBV29-1,TRBD1,17,NA,TGCAGCGTTCAAAAGAACGTGCTAGGACAGGGGTTCAACGAGCAGTACTTC,CSVQKNVLGQGFNEQYF
TRBJ2-3,TRBV3-1/TRBV3-2,NA,12,NA,TGTGCCAGCAGCCACCTCGACAGGCCGCAGTATTTT,CASSHLDRPQYF
TRBJ2-7,TRBV12-5,TRBD1,15,NA,TGTGCTAGTGGAAGAGACGGGACAGGGAGTTACGAGCAGTACTTC,CASGRDGTGSYEQYF
TRBJ2-1,TRBV13,TRBD2,13,NA,TGTGCCAGCAGCCCGGGACTAGCCAATGAGCAGTTCTTC,CASSPGLANEQFF
TRBJ2-5,TRBV5-1,NA,14,NA,TGCGCCAGCAGCCAGGGGGGCAGGGGAGAGACCCAGTACTTC,CASSQGGRGETQYF
TRBJ2-2,TRBV7-6,NA,15,NA,TGTGCCAGCAGCTTATTTGGGGGCAACACCGGGGAGCTGTTTTTT,CASSLFGGNTGELFF
TRBJ2-1,TRBV5-6,TRBD2,15,NA,TGTGCCAGCAGCCTGGGAGGGCTAGCGGGGGGCCGGGAGTTCTTC,CASSLGGLAGGREFF
TRBJ2-1,TRBV5-1,TRBD1,16,NA,TGCGCCAGCAGCCTAACCGGGACAGGGGCCTACAATGAGCAGTTCTTC,CASSLTGTGAYNEQFF
TRBJ2-7,TRBV30,NA,13,NA,TGTGCCTGGTCTCCCTGGGGCCTCGACGAGCAGTACTTC,CAWSPWGLDEQYF
TRBJ2-5,TRBV7-9,TRBD2,17,NA,TGTGCCAGCAGCTCCTCTAGCGGGGGCCCATGGGAGGAGACCCAGTACTTC,CASSSSSGGPWEETQYF
TRBJ1-1,TRBV6-5,NA,15,NA,TGTGCCAGCAGTTACACAGGGATTGAGAACACTGAAGCTTTCTTT,CASSYTGIENTEAFF
TRBJ2-1,TRBV29-1,TRBD2,16,once,TGCAGCGTTGAAGACCGCATAGCGGGGGGCCTGGATGAGCAGTTCTTC,CSVEDRIAGGLDEQFF
TRBJ2-1,TRBV11-1,TRBD1,15,NA,TGTGCCAGCAGCCGGCGGACAGGGGTCGGGAATGAGCAGTTCTTC,CASSRRTGVGNEQFF
TRBJ1-2,TRBV5-1,TRBD1,14,NA,TGCGCCAGCAGCTACCGGGACAGGGGTGAAGGCTACACCTTC,CASSYRDRGEGYTF
TRBJ2-3,TRBV7-9,NA,16,NA,TGTGCCAGCAGCTTAGGGGTTCAGGGGGGAACAGATACGCAGTATTTT,CASSLGVQGGTDTQYF
TRBJ1-2,TRBV9,NA,15,NA,TGTGCCAGCAGCGTGGGAGGCGGGCAGGCCCATGGCTACACCTTC,CASSVGGGQAHGYTF
TRBJ2-7,TRBV7-2,NA,14,NA,TGTGCCAGCAGCTTCCAACAGGGCCGCTACGAGCAGTACTTC,CASSFQQGRYEQYF
TRBJ1-1,TRBV6-4,NA,14,NA,TGTGCCAGCAGTGACTCCGACAGGAACACTGAAGCTTTCTTT,CASSDSDRNTEAFF
TRBJ2-3,TRBV9,NA,15,NA,TGTGCCAGCAGCGTTACCGGGTCCTCCACAGATACGCAGTATTTT,CASSVTGSSTDTQYF
TRBJ2-2,TRBV28,TRBD2,18,NA,TGTGCCAGCAGTTTATTCGGTTCTAGCGGTACGAACACCGGGGAGCTGTTTTTT,CASSLFGSSGTNTGELFF
TRBJ1-5,TRBV4-2,NA,14,once,TGTGCCAGCAGCCAAGTGCTTGGGGGACACCCCCAGCATTTT,CASSQVLGGHPQHF
TRBJ1-6,TRBV7-8,TRBD1,16,NA,TGTGCCAGCAGCGCCCCACAGGGGATGGAAGGATCACCCCTCCACTTT,CASSAPQGMEGSPLHF
TRBJ2-5,TRBV28,NA,16,NA,TGTGCCAGCAGTCATCGCGGGACTTCTCTGGTGGAGACCCAGTACTTC,CASSHRGTSLVETQYF
TRBJ1-2,TRBV6-5,TRBD1,13,NA,TGTGCCAGCCTCCCCCGGGACAGAGATGGCTACACCTTC,CASLPRDRDGYTF
TRBJ2-2,TRBV4-1,TRBD1,17,NA,TGCGCCAGCAGCCAAGAAGTAGGACAGGGGGCCCACGGGGAGCTGTTTTTT,CASSQEVGQGAHGELFF
TRBJ2-3,TRBV9,NA,15,once,TGTGCCAGCAGCGTAGCTACAATCGGGACAGATACGCAGTATTTT,CASSVATIGTDTQYF
TRBJ1-5,TRBV30,TRBD1,16,NA,TGTGCCTGGAGTGTGGGACAGGGGGCGGGAGGTCAGCCCCAGCATTTT,CAWSVGQGAGGQPQHF
TRBJ2-7,TRBV6-1,TRBD1,15,NA,TGTGCCAGCAGTGAGGGACAGGGGAGCTCCTACGAGCAGTACTTC,CASSEGQGSSYEQYF
TRBJ2-2,TRBV9,TRBD2,17,NA,TGTGCCAGCAGCGTAGGCGGCGGGGCGGGGGTGACCGGGGAGCTGTTTTTT,CASSVGGGAGVTGELFF
TRBJ2-5,TRBV6-2/TRBV6-3,TRBD2,16,once,TGTGCCAGCAGTTACGAGGCGGGCGGGAGGCAAGAGACCCAGTACTTC,CASSYEAGGRQETQYF
TRBJ2-1,TRBV7-6,NA,15,NA,TGTGCCAGCACCGAGACAATAAGCTCCTACAATGAGCAGTTCTTC,CASTETISSYNEQFF
TRBJ2-3,TRBV4-3,TRBD2,18,NA,TGCGCCAGCAGCCAAGATCCTAGCGGGGGGGCTCTTACAGATACGCAGTATTTT,CASSQDPSGGALTDTQYF
TRBJ2-2,TRBV11-3,NA,12,NA,TGTGCCAGCAGCATCGACAGGTTACAGCTGTTTTTT,CASSIDRLQLFF
TRBJ2-7,TRBV7-2,TRBD2,13,NA,TGTGCCAGCAGCTCTAGCGGGGGCCACGAGCAGTACTTC,CASSSSGGHEQYF
TRBJ1-3,TRBV19,NA,13,once,TGTGCCAGTGAACAGGGAAGTGGAAACACCATATATTTT,CASEQGSGNTIYF
TRBJ2-5,TRBV6-4,NA,16,NA,TGTGCCAGCACCGGGCGAGGGTCACGGGACCAAGAGACCCAGTACTTC,CASTGRGSRDQETQYF
TRBJ2-7,TRBV27,NA,14,large,TGTGCCAGCAGTTTATCCGAGATATCCTACGAGCAGTACTTC,CASSLSEISYEQYF
TRBJ2-5,TRBV4-2,TRBD2,19,NA,TGTGCCAGCAGCCGGCCCCCCGGGAATAGCGGGGGGCCTCAAGAGACCCAGTACTTC,CASSRPPGNSGGPQETQYF
TRBJ1-5,TRBV5-1,TRBD1,14,NA,TGCGCCAGCAGACGGACAGGGGGCAATCAGCCCCAGCATTTT,CASRRTGGNQPQHF
TRBJ2-2,TRBV19,NA,12,NA,TGTGCCAGTAGACGGAGGACCGGGGAGCTGTTTTTT,CASRRRTGELFF